This TCR beta chain was documented in a study of glioma-infiltrating T cells after dendritic cell vaccination. Study details: Three intradermal dendritic cell vaccine injections were given every two weeks. Notes on the study in general: Higher TCR clonality did not directly relate to longer survival. Complete blood and tumor specimen sets were limited to few patients.

Germline CDR1 and CDR2: GTSNPN and SVGIG (reference sequence). The CDR3 is made up of 13 amino acids. V lost 0 bases, J lost 1 base, and 6 bases lay in between. Turning to this clone: Its antigen remains unknown.

Amplification used 60 V beta primers and 13 J beta primers. Sequencing was performed with immunoSEQ multiplex PCR; in TCRdb, only in-frame clones are kept and a portion is missing. The sample lists around 60,000 clones, 86% seen once, with under 14% in the top ten. Stated time point: after dendritic cell vaccination, including at tumor progression/relapse. The TCR comes from a human donor with glioblastoma. The rearrangement links TRBV30 to TRBJ1-1; D not resolved. The sequencing used blood, collected after dendritic cell vaccination. The CDR3 region has the DNA TGTGCCTGGAGTGTACAGCCGAACACTGAAGCTTTCTTT. This gives the protein CAWSVQPNTEAFF.